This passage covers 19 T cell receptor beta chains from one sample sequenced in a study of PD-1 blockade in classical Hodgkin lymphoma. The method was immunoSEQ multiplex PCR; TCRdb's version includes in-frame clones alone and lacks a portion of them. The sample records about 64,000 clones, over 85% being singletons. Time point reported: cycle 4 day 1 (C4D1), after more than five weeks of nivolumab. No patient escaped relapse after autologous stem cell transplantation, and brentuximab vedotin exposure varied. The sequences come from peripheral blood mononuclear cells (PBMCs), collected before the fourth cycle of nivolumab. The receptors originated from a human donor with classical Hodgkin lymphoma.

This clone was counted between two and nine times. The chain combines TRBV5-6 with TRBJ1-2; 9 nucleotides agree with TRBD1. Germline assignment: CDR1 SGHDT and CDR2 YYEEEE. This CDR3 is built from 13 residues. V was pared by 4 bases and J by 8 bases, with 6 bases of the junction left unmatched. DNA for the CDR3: TGTGCCAGCAGCCGGCCGGACAGGGGCGGCTACACCTTC. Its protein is CASSRPDRGGYTF. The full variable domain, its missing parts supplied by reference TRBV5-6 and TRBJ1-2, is DAGVTQSPTHLIKTRGQQVTLRCSPKSGHDTVSWYQQALGQGPQFIFQYYEEEERQRGNFPDRFSGHQFPNYSSELNVNALLLGDSALYLCASSRPDRGGYTFGSGTRLTVV.

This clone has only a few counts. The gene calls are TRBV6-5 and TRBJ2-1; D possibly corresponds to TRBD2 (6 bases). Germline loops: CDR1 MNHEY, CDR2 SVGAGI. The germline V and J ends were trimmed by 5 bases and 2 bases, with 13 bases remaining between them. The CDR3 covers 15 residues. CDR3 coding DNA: TGTGCCAGCAGTCCCCTTACGGGAGCCTACAATGAGCAGTTCTTC. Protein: CASSPLTGAYNEQFF.

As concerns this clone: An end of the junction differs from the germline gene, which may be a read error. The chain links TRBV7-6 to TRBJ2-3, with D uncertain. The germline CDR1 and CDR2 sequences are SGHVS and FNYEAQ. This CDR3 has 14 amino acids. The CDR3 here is CASSLEARPGTQYF. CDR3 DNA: TGTGCCAGTAGCTTAGAGGCCCGCCCGGGTACGCAGTATTTT.

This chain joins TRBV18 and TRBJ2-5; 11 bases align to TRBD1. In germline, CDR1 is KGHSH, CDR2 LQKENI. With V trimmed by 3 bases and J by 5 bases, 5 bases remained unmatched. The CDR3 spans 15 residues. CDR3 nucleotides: TGTGCCAGCTCACCGAGGACAGGGGGCTCGGAGACCCAGTACTTC. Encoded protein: CASSPRTGGSETQYF.

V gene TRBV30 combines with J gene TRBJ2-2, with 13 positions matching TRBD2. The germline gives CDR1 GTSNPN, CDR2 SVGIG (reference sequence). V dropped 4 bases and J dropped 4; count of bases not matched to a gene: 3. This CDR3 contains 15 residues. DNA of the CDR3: TGTGCCTGGACCGGGACTAGCGGGATCACCGGGGAGCTGTTTTTT. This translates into CAWTGTSGITGELFF. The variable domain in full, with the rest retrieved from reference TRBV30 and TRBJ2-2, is SQTIHQWPATLVQPVGSPLSLECTVEGTSNPNLYWYRQAAGRGLQLLFYSVGIGQISSEVPQNLSASRPQDRQFILSSKKLLLSDSGFYLCAWTGTSGITGELFFGEGSRLTVL.

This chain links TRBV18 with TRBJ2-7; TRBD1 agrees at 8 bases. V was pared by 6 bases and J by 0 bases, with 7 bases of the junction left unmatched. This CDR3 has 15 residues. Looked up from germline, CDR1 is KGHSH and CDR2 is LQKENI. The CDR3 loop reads CASSSGQGYSYEQYF. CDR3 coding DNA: TGTGCCAGCTCCTCTGGACAGGGCTACTCCTACGAGCAGTACTTC.

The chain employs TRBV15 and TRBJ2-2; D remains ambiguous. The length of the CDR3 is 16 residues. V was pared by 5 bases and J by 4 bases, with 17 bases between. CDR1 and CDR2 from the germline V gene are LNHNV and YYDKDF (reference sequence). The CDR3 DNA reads TGTGCCACCAGCCGTAACGGTGGACCGATCACCGGGGAGCTGTTTTTT. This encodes CATSRNGGPITGELFF.

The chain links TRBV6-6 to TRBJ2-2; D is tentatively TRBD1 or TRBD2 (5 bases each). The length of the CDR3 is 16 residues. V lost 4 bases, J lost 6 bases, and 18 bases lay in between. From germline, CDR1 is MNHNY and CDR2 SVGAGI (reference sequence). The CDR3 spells CASSSQGTGNPGELFF. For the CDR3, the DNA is TGTGCCAGCAGTTCCCAAGGGACGGGTAACCCCGGGGAGCTGTTTTTT.

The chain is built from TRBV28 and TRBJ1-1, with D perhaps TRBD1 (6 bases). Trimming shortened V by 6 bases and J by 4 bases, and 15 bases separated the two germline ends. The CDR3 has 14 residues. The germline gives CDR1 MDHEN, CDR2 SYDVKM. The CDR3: CASRFFRGGTEAFF. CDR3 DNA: TGTGCCAGCAGGTTTTTCAGGGGTGGCACTGAAGCTTTCTTT. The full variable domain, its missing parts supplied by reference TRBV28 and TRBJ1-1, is DVKVTQSSRYLVKRTGEKVFLECVQDMDHENMFWYRQDPGLGLRLIYFSYDVKMKEKGDIPEGYSVSREKKERFSLILESASTNQTSMYLCASRFFRGGTEAFFGQGTRLTVV.

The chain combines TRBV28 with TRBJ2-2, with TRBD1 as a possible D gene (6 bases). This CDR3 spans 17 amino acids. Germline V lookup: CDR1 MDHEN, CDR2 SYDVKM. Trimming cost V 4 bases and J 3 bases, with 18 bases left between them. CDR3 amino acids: CASSSQRWGTYTGELFF. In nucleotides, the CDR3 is TGTGCCAGCAGTTCCCAAAGGTGGGGGACATACACCGGGGAGCTGTTTTTT.

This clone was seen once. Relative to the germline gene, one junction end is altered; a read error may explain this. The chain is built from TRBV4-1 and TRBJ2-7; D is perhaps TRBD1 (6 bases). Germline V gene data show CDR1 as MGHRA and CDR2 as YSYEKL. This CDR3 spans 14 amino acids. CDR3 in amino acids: CASSFRGTPYEQYF. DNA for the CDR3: TGTGCCAGCAGTTTCAGGGGAACCCCCTACGAGCAGTACTTC.

Here the CDR3 reads CASSLGGLASDTQYF. The CDR3 region has the DNA TGCGCCAGCAGCTTGGGGGGACTAGCCTCAGATACGCAGTATTTT. The chain combines TRBV5-1 with TRBJ2-3, with 9 bases matching TRBD2. Trimming took 0 bases from V and 4 from J; bases not matched to a gene: 3. Germline CDR1 and CDR2: SGHRS and YFSETQ. CDR3 length: 15 residues.

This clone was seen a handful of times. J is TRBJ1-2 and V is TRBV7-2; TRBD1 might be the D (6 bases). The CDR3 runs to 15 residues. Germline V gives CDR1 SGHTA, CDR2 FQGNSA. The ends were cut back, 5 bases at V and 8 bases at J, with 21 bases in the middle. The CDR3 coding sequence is TGTGCCAGCAGCCCGCCGGGGGGGCGTCTCGACGGCTACACCTTC. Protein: CASSPPGGRLDGYTF. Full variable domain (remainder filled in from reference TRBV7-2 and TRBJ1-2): GAGVSQSPSNKVTEKGKDVELRCDPISGHTALYWYRQSLGQGLEFLIYFQGNSAPDKSGLPSDRFSAERTGGSVSTLTIQRTQQEDSAVYLCASSPPGGRLDGYTFGSGTRLTVV.

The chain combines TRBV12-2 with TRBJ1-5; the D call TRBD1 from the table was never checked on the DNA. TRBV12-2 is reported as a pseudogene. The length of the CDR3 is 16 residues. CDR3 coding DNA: TGTGCAAGTCGCTTAGTAGGCTACAGGGGGGTGCAGCCCCAGCATTTT. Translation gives CASRLVGYRGVQPQHF.

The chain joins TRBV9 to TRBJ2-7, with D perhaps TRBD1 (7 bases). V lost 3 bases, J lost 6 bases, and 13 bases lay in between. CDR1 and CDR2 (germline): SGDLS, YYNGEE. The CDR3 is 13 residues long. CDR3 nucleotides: TGTGCCAGCAGCGGAGACAGGGAGGCCGAGCAGTACTTC. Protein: CASSGDREAEQYF.

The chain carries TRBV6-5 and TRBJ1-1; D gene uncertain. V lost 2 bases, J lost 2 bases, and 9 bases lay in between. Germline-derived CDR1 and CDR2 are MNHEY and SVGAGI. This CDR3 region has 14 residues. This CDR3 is CASSYRRFNTEAFF. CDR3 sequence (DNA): TGTGCCAGCAGTTACCGACGGTTTAACACTGAAGCTTTCTTT.

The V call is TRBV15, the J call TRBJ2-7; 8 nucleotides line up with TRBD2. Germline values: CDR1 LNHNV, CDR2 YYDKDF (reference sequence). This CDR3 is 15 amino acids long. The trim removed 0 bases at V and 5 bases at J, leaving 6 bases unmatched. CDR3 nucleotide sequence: TGTGCCACCAGCAGAGACGGCGGGGGGCCCCACGAGCAGTACTTC. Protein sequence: CATSRDGGGPHEQYF. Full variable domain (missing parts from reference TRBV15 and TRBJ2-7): DAMVIQNPRYQVTQFGKPVTLSCSQTLNHNVMYWYQQKSSQAPKLLFHYYDKDFNNEADTPDNFQSRRPNTSFCFLDIRSPGLGDTAMYLCATSRDGGGPHEQYFGPGTRLTVT.

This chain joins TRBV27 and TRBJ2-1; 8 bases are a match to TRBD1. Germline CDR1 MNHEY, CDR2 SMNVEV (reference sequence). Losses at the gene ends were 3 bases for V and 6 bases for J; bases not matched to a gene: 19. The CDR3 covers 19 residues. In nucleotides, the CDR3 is TGTGCCAGCAGTTTCGGGTACTTAATAGACAGGGGCCCTATCAATGAGCAGTTCTTC. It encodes CASSFGYLIDRGPINEQFF.

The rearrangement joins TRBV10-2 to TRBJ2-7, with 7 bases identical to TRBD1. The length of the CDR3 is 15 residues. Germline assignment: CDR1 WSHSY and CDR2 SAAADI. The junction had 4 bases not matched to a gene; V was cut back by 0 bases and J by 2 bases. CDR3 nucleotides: TGCGCCAGCAGTGAGTCCCCGGGACAGACCTACGAGCAGTACTTC. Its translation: CASSESPGQTYEQYF.